Only a few counts were recorded for the clone carrying this T cell receptor beta chain. Its target is not known. PCR amplification relied on 60 Vbeta primers (plus 13 Jbeta primers). Profiling relied on immunoSEQ multiplex PCR, and the TCRdb table lists in-frame clones only, not all of them. The table lists fewer than 100,000 clones, less than 10% of them singletons. Trimming removed 0 bases at V and 0 bases at J, with 7 bases between. Germline V CDR1 and CDR2: SGHRS, YFSETQ. CDR3 length equals 14 residues. This specimen belongs to a study of cytomegalovirus exposure and HLA in healthy donors. Study observations and caveats: Of the V segments, some could not be distinguished, including TRBV6-2 and TRBV6-3, and were excluded.

The clonotype comes from a man aged 45-65 years in good health and CMV-seronegative. The gene calls are TRBV5-1 and TRBJ2-7; D might be TRBD2 (5 bases). The sequenced material came from PBMCs. CDR3 amino acids: CASSLGSGSYEQYF. CDR3 DNA: TGCGCCAGCAGCTTGGGGAGCGGCTCCTACGAGCAGTACTTC.